The T cell receptor beta chain described here comes from a study of shared T cell receptors in the human thymus (dated by TCRdb to the early 2020s). Describing the broader study: The study examined how self-reactive, shared T-cell receptor alpha chains are generated in the human thymus.

The method was the immunoSEQ multiplex PCR assay. TCRdb took this table from immuneACCESS and kept in-frame rearrangements with V and J called. Such tables lack part of the clones; where checked against another copy, unresolved V genes explain under half of the gap, and the rest is unexplained. The sample profile shows 450,000 to 650,000 clones; around three quarters of them were found once. 0.013% of the sample belongs to the ten largest clones. With respect to this clone: This receptor's antigen is unknown. No quality values exist for individual bases; no much larger clone is one base distant.

The CDR3 goes from the cysteine to the phenylalanine over 17 residues. The sequence is cut down to CDR3 DNA, 51 bases in frame from base 1. CDR1 SGHVS and CDR2 FQNEAQ are derived from the germline V gene. V lost 4 bases and J lost 0 bases, and the count of bases not matched to a germline gene is 9. The sample also formed part of further work on human thymus T cells. The second study's authors report: Donors were immunologically healthy infants undergoing open corrective cardiac surgery for congenital heart defects in Finland. Thymus tissue was collected as surgical resects that were removed during corrective cardiac surgery. Usage of V and J gene segments appeared to be biased in both the thymic and the peripheral blood repertoires. The related research reported highly overlapping thymic TCR repertoires among unrelated individuals. The study characterized TCR alpha and beta repertoires from fewer than 10 infant thymus samples and a few related peripheral blood samples. The cohort included about 6 male and two female infants, with donor ages spanning 7 to 244 days. Thymocytes were released mechanically from tissue and stored at -70 °C as pellets of roughly 9.5-32 million cells. A QIAsymphony instrument was used to extract genomic DNA from the frozen cell pellets. The immunoSEQ multiplex PCR assay was used to amplify the TCRB and TCRAD loci from a standardized quantity of quality-controlled genomic DNA. The amplicons spanned the V(D)J region and were long enough to cover the CDR3 and allow V and J genes to be identified. The amplicons were sequenced on an Illumina platform via the commercial immunoSEQ service. Primer bias and sequencing errors were corrected using previously described methods, and TCRAD and TCRB definitions followed the IMGT database. Analysis of the repertoires was done with immunoSEQ Analyzer 3.0 and VDJTools and included basic statistics, V/J segment usage, diversity estimates, rarefaction and pairwise overlap. Diversity was estimated using the Chao1, ChaoE, Efron-Thisted, Shannon and inverse Simpson indices, and was also estimated on datasets down-sampled to the size of the smallest sample. Repertoire overlap used strict matching of CDR3 nucleotide sequence, V gene and J gene, with Jaccard-based multidimensional scaling clustering. On average, approximately 860,000 unique TCRB clonotypes were obtained from thymus samples, compared with 70,000 to 100,000 from blood samples.

This TCR was recovered from a boy younger than two with a congenital heart defect. Donor details come from another sample of the same person, matched by shared clones. The sequenced sample consisted of thymocytes. The chain was built from TRBV7-8 and TRBJ2-3; TRBD1 matches 8 bases in the middle. The CDR3 region has the sequence CASSSPGTGASTDTQYF. The nucleotide sequence reads as follows: TGTGCCAGCAGCTCCCCCGGGACAGGAGCTAGCACAGATACGCAGTATTTT.